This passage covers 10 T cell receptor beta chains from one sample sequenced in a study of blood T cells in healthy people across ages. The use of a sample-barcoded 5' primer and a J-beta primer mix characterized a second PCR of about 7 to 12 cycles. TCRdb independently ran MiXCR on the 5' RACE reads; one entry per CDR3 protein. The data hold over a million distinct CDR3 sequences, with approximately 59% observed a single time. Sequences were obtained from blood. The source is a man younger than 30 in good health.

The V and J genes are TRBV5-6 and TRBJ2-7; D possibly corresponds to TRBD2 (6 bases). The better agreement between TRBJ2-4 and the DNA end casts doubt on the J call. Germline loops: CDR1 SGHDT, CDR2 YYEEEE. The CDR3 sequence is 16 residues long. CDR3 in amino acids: CASSLPGGSRENIQYF. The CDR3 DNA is TGTGCCAGCAGCTTGCCCGGAGGGTCACGAGAAAACATTCAGTACTTC.

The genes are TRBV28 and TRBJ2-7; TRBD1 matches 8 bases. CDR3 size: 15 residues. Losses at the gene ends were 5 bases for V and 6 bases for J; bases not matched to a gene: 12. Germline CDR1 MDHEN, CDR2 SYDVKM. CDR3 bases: TGTGCCAGCAGTACCCAGGGGGCTGGATTAGGCGAGCAGTACTTC. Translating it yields CASSTQGAGLGEQYF.

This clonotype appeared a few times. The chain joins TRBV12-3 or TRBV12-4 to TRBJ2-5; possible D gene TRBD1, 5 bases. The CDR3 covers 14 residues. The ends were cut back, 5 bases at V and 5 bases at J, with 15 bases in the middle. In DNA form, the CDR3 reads TGTGCCAGCAGTCCCTCCTCAGGGCGGGAGACCCAGTACTTC. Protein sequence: CASSPSSGRETQYF.

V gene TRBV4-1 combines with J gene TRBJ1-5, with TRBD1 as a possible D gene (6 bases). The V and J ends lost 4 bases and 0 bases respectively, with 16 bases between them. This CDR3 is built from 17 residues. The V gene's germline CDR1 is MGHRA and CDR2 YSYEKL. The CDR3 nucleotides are TGCGCCAGCAGCCGAGGCCCACGACAGGATAGCAATCAGCCCCAGCATTTT. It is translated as CASSRGPRQDSNQPQHF.

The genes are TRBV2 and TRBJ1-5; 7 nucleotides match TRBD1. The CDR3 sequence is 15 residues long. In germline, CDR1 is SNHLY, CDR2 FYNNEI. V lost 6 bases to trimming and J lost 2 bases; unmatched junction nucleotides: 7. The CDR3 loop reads CASSLTGSGNQPQHF. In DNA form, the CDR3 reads TGTGCCAGCAGCTTGACAGGGAGTGGCAATCAGCCCCAGCATTTT.

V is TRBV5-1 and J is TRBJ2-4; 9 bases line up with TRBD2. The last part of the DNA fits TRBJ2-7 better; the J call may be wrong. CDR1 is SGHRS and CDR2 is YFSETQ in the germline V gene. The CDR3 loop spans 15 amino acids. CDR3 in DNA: TGCGCCAGCAGCTTGGAGCGGGGGGCGGCGGACGAGCAGTACTTC. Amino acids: CASSLERGAADEQYF.

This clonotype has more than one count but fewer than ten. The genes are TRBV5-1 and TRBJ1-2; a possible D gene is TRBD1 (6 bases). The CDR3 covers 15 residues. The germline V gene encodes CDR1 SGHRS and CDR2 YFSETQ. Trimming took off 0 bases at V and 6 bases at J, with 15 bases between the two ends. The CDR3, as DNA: TGCGCCAGCAGCTTGGACCCTCGGGGGGCCGATGGCTACACCTTC. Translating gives CASSLDPRGADGYTF. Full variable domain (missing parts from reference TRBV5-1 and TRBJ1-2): KAGVTQTPRYLIKTRGQQVTLSCSPISGHRSVSWYQQTPGQGLQFLFEYFSETQRNKGNFPGRFSGRQFSNSRSEMNVSTLELGDSALYLCASSLDPRGADGYTFGSGTRLTVV.

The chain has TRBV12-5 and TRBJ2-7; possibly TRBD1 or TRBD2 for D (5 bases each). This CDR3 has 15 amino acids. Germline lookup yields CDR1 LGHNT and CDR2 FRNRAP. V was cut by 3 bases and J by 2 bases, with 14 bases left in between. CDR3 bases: TGTGCTAGTGGTTTTCCCCGGGACGGAGCCTACGAGCAGTACTTC. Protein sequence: CASGFPRDGAYEQYF.

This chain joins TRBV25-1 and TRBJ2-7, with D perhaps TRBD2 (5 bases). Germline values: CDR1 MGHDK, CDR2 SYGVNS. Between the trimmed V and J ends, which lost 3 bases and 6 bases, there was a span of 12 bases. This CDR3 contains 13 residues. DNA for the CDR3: TGTGCCAGCAGTGAGGGAGATATCGCCGAGCAGTACTTC. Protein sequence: CASSEGDIAEQYF.

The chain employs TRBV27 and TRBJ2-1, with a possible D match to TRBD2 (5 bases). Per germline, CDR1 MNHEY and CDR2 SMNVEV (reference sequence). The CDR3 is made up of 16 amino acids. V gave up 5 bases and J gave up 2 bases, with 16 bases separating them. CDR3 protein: CASSASLVSPYNEQFF. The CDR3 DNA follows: TGTGCCAGCAGTGCCTCACTAGTTTCCCCCTACAATGAGCAGTTCTTC.